This TCR beta chain was recorded in a study of T cells in Graves' hyperthyroidism and ophthalmopathy. Details on this clonotype: Antigen specificity is unknown.

The CDR3 contains 20 residues. Germline values: CDR1 LGHDT, CDR2 YNNKEL (reference sequence). Germline trimming cut 1 base from V and 3 bases from J; bases unmatched to any gene: 15. The study, taken as a whole, reports: The blood repertoire included most of the expanded thyroid clonotypes above 0.001.

Patients with ophthalmopathy all had a Clinical Activity Score of at least 3, a NOSPECS grade of at least 4 and duration under 3 months. Template material for amplifying TCR beta CDR3 regions consisted of RNA transcripts. The study used the HTBI primer set for a first-round RT-PCR of the TCR CDR3. TCRdb called the multiplex PCR reads again in MiXCR, with one record for every CDR3 protein. The profile shows approximately 690,000 distinct CDR3 sequences, less than 25% of them singletons. This TCR was sampled from a man aged 30 to 45 with Graves' ophthalmopathy. The sequenced sample was blood. The chain couples TRBV3-1 to TRBJ2-4; 10 nucleotides line up with TRBD1. Here the CDR3 DNA reads TGTGCCAGCAGCCAAGGGTCCGGGACAGGGGCCCCCCTTGACAAAAACATTCAGTACTTC. Amino acids: CASSQGSGTGAPLDKNIQYF.